This TCR beta chain was captured by sequencing in a study of blood T cell repertoires in COVID-19. Study at large: COVID-19 samples collected from the United States, Italy and Spain covered acute and convalescent phases.

Per the study methods: How many nucleated cells were present was estimated from reference gene primer amplification. The assay was immunoSEQ multiplex PCR, and TCRdb's table has in-frame clones only and misses some. V, J and clone size reflect that table, while D and trimming were determined from the DNA. In the table there are some 22,000 clones, 86% of which are singletons. CDR3 size: 14 residues. The germline V gene encodes CDR1 SGHKS and CDR2 YYEKEE (reference sequence). V lost 2 bases and J 5 bases, leaving 13 bases between the germline ends. The rearrangement joins TRBV5-5 to TRBJ2-5, with D maybe TRBD1 (5 bases). This TCR came from a human donor with active COVID-19. The donor label of this sample is uncertain. Material for sequencing was peripheral blood. This chain's CDR3 is CASSLQVHLETQYF. CDR3 coding DNA: TGTGCCAGCAGCTTACAGGTACACCTGGAGACCCAGTACTTC.